One and the same sample provided the 5 T cell receptor beta chains below, sequenced in a study of preoperative IRX-2 immunotherapy in early breast cancer. As for treatment: preoperative locoregional IRX-2 cytokine immunotherapy. Some clones are missing from TCRdb's copy, which holds only in-frame ones; the method was immunoSEQ multiplex PCR. The table lists about 98,000 clones, more than 80% of them singletons. Sequencing used tumor tissue, obtained after IRX-2 immunotherapy. The receptor set was obtained from a human donor with breast cancer.

V gene TRBV5-1 combines with J gene TRBJ2-7, with D unresolved. The V gene lost 4 bases and the J gene lost 0 bases, with 14 bases spanning the gap. Germline loops: CDR1 SGHRS, CDR2 YFSETQ. The CDR3 is 15 residues long. The CDR3 sequence: CASSRSVADSYEQYF. The DNA for the CDR3 is TGCGCCAGCAGCCGGTCCGTTGCAGACTCCTACGAGCAGTACTTC.

The chain joins TRBV29-1 to TRBJ1-2, with D unclear. This CDR3 is built from 12 residues. Germline V gene lookup returns CDR1 SQVTM and CDR2 ANQGSEA. V was shortened by 2 bases and J by 8 bases, with 12 bases between the two germline ends. The CDR3 DNA is TGCAGCGTTGAATCCGAGCTTGGAGGCTACACCTTC. This translates into CSVESELGGYTF.

The chain joins TRBV5-1 to TRBJ2-7; D might be TRBD2 (5 bases). Trimming took off 6 bases at V and 3 bases at J, with 22 bases between the two ends. The CDR3 contains 16 residues. The germline CDR1 and CDR2 sequences are SGHRS and YFSETQ. The CDR3 DNA reads TGCGCCAGCAAGGAGGACCAACAGTTTTGGCGCTACGAGCAGTACTTC. Amino acid sequence: CASKEDQQFWRYEQYF.

V is TRBV11-3 and J is TRBJ2-6; D not resolved. This CDR3 has 15 amino acids. The V gene's germline CDR1 is SGHNT and CDR2 YENEEA. Trimming shortened V by 5 bases and J by 0 bases, and 8 bases separated the two germline ends. DNA for the CDR3: TGTGCCAGCAGCCTCCGGGCCTCTGGGGCCAACGTCCTGACTTTC. Its protein product is CASSLRASGANVLTF.

This rearrangement joins TRBV7-4 to TRBJ1-6; D unresolved. This CDR3 is built from 14 residues. V lost 3 bases and J lost 14, with 17 bases in between. Germline loops: CDR1 SGHVT, CDR2 SQSDAQ. The CDR3 region has the DNA TGTGCCAGCAGCTTTTCAGAGCGCGGCCAGACCCTCCACTTT. Amino acids: CASSFSERGQTLHF.